The next 8 T cell receptor beta chains were all read from a single sample in a study of cytomegalovirus exposure and HLA in healthy donors. PCR involved 60 Vbeta and 13 Jbeta primers. Clones were sequenced by immunoSEQ multiplex PCR, and TCRdb holds only the in-frame ones, with some missing. The table records more than 110,000 clones, about 84% of them present only once. Sequences were obtained from PBMCs. The receptors here all came from a man aged 45-65 years in good health and CMV-seronegative.

J is TRBJ1-2 and V is TRBV5-4; possible D gene TRBD1, 5 bases. The CDR3 is made up of 15 amino acids. V was clipped by 6 bases and J by 7 bases, with 22 bases between them. In germline, CDR1 is SGHNT, CDR2 YYREEE (reference sequence). CDR3 sequence reads: CASTPWVGGGSGYTF. In nucleotides, the CDR3 is TGTGCCAGCACCCCCTGGGTTGGGGGGGGAAGTGGCTACACCTTC.

The chain has TRBV25-1 and TRBJ1-3; tentatively, D is TRBD1 (6 bases). V was trimmed by 5 bases and J by 0 bases, leaving 8 bases between them. Germline lookup yields CDR1 MGHDK and CDR2 SYGVNS. CDR3 length: 14 residues. This chain's CDR3 is CASSTGSSGNTIYF. The CDR3 nucleotides read TGTGCCAGCAGTACAGGGAGCTCTGGAAACACCATATATTTT.

V is TRBV5-1 and J is TRBJ2-2; 13 bases are shared with TRBD2. The length of the CDR3 is 17 residues. The germline CDR1 and CDR2 sequences are SGHRS and YFSETQ. Trimming at V came to 2 bases and at J to 3 bases, leaving 4 bases not matched to a gene. Here the CDR3 reads CASSLGLAGAYTGELFF. CDR3 coding DNA: TGCGCCAGCAGCTTAGGACTAGCGGGGGCCTACACCGGGGAGCTGTTTTTT. Full variable domain (rest looked up from reference TRBV5-1 and TRBJ2-2): KAGVTQTPRYLIKTRGQQVTLSCSPISGHRSVSWYQQTPGQGLQFLFEYFSETQRNKGNFPGRFSGRQFSNSRSEMNVSTLELGDSALYLCASSLGLAGAYTGELFFGEGSRLTVL.

The chain links TRBV9 to TRBJ2-2; 7 nucleotides line up with TRBD1. With 4 bases clipped from V and 7 bases from J, the junction kept 7 bases outside the gene matches. Germline CDR1 SGDLS, CDR2 YYNGEE. The CDR3 runs 14 residues. The CDR3: CASSLGQALGELFF. CDR3 nucleotides: TGTGCCAGCAGCCTAGGACAGGCGCTCGGGGAGCTGTTTTTT.

This sequence joins TRBV4-2 and TRBJ1-4, with D possibly being TRBD1 (5 bases). The CDR3 consists of 15 residues. CDR1 and CDR2 from the germline V gene are LGHNA and YNFKEQ. V lost 1 base to trimming and J lost 8 bases, with 14 bases between them. This CDR3 reads CASSQAWGEGEKLFF. CDR3 DNA sequence: TGTGCCAGCAGCCAAGCTTGGGGGGAAGGGGAAAAACTGTTTTTT.

This clone was picked up a small number of times. The rearrangement links TRBV6-5 to TRBJ2-2; D possibly corresponds to TRBD1 (6 bases). Germline CDR1 reads MNHEY; CDR2 reads SVGAGI. The CDR3 is 14 amino acids. Trimming removed 6 bases at V and 5 bases at J, with 13 bases between. The CDR3 region is CASRAYRVTGELFF. CDR3 DNA: TGTGCCAGCAGGGCATACAGGGTTACCGGGGAGCTGTTTTTT.

The rearrangement joins TRBV6-5 to TRBJ1-6, with D tentatively TRBD1 (5 bases). Germline V gene sequence: CDR1 MNHEY, CDR2 SVGAGI. V lost 5 bases to trimming and J lost 7 bases, with 9 bases between them. The CDR3 loop spans 13 amino acids. In nucleotides, the CDR3 is TGTGCCAGCAGTCGCCACAGGAATTCACCCCTCCACTTT. Amino acids: CASSRHRNSPLHF.

The chain uses TRBV5-4 and TRBJ1-1; tentatively, D is TRBD1 (5 bases). CDR3 size: 15 residues. The V gene lost 4 bases and the J gene lost 0 bases, with 13 bases spanning the gap. Germline V CDR1 and CDR2: SGHNT, YYREEE (reference sequence). The CDR3 sequence: CASSHRAGVNTEAFF. The CDR3 nucleotides are TGTGCCAGCAGCCATCGGGCGGGGGTGAACACTGAAGCTTTCTTT.